This TCR beta chain emerged from a study of T cells after posttransplantation cyclophosphamide. This clone was recorded once. The CDR3 has 15 residues. Trimming removed 5 bases from V and 7 bases from J, with 20 bases in between. Germline values: CDR1 MNHEY, CDR2 SMNVEV (reference sequence). The method was immunoSEQ multiplex PCR; TCRdb's version includes in-frame clones alone and lacks a portion of them. The sample lists around 43,000 clones, around 91% seen once, with 3% to 3.5% in the top ten. The sequenced material came from PBMCs. This receptor was taken from a woman in her fifties or sixties in good health and a related stem cell transplant donor. The chain couples TRBV27 to TRBJ1-2; no reliable D call. The CDR3 sequence: CASSLGGYLTGGYTF. The CDR3 DNA follows: TGTGCCAGCAGTCTAGGCGGGTACCTGACCGGTGGCTACACCTTC.